This T cell receptor (beta chain) came from a study of blood T cell repertoires in COVID-19. Study in general: In each case, the material was cDNA or gDNA derived from T cells, B-cell-depleted T cells, or PBMCs.

In the authors' workflow: Quantification of nucleated cells was approximated via reference gene primer amplification. Profiled with immunoSEQ multiplex PCR; TCRdb holds only in-frame clones, not every one. Clone size and V and J calls were adopted from that table, with D and trimming inferred from the DNA. This sample has some 150,000 clones, with more than 75% found just once. J was trimmed by 6 bases and V by 5 bases; bases with no gene match: 9. Looked up from germline, CDR1 is SEHNR and CDR2 is FQNEAQ (reference sequence). This CDR3 has 14 residues. The sample was peripheral blood. This receptor was taken from a man in his sixties with acute or convalescent COVID-19. The genes are TRBV7-9 and TRBJ1-2, with TRBD1 matching over 7 bases. Here the CDR3 reads CASSKRQGADGYTF. CDR3 in DNA: TGTGCCAGCAGCAAGAGACAGGGAGCAGATGGCTACACCTTC.